This T cell receptor beta chain comes out of a study of CD8+ T cells in alopecia areata. In the study overall: Tofacitinib ran 6 to 18 months, followed by 6 months off drug.

CDR1 is SGHDT and CDR2 is YYEEEE in the germline V gene. V shed 0 bases and J shed 0 bases, with 8 bases lying between them. CDR3 length equals 15 residues. It was cDNA, reverse transcribed from extracted RNA, that served as the sequencing template. Profiling relied on immunoSEQ multiplex PCR, and the TCRdb table lists in-frame clones only, not all of them. The data hold 42,000 or so clones, with around nine tenths observed a single time. Notes on this clone: Antigen: not known.

Whole-study results and caveats: Clonality was higher in lesional than normal scalp, especially in alopecia totalis/universalis. For patients receiving tofacitinib, scalp clonality and expanded CD8+ clones among the top 100 significantly decreased.

Treatment specified: oral pan-JAK inhibitor, 5-10 mg twice daily. It was from PBMCs that CD4+ and CD8+ T cells were sorted. The sample consisted of CD8+ T cells sorted from blood, taken at week 24, from a patient treated with tofacitinib. This clonotype was sampled from a human donor with alopecia areata. The chain recombines TRBV5-6 with TRBJ2-3, with D perhaps TRBD1 (5 bases). The CDR3 reads CASSLVQASTDTQYF. DNA of the CDR3: TGTGCCAGCAGCTTGGTACAGGCTAGCACAGATACGCAGTATTTT.